Below are 32 T cell receptor beta chains sequenced from a single sample in a study of blood T cell repertoires in COVID-19. The data were produced by immunoSEQ multiplex PCR, yet TCRdb's version contains in-frame clones alone and is incomplete. The table lists roughly 360,000 clones, more than 75% of them singletons. The specimen sequenced was PBMCs or T cells enriched from blood (not recorded which). These TCRs come from a man aged 30-40 years who had recovered from COVID-19.

The genes are TRBV10-1 and TRBJ2-2, with 7 nucleotides matching TRBD2. The germline V gene encodes CDR1 WNHNN and CDR2 SYGVQD (reference sequence). With V trimmed by 10 bases and J by 6 bases, 11 bases remained unmatched. This CDR3 has 14 amino acids. In DNA form, the CDR3 reads TGCGCCACCCAGGCGGGGGACGGGGCCGGGGAGCTGTTTTTT. This encodes CATQAGDGAGELFF.

This sequence joins TRBV5-1 and TRBJ1-3, with no clear D. Germline CDR1 is SGHRS and CDR2 is YFSETQ. V was cut by 2 bases and J by 4 bases, with 7 bases left in between. This CDR3 is built from 13 residues. The CDR3 DNA follows: TGCGCCAGCAGCTTATGGGCAGGAAACACCATATATTTT. Translating gives CASSLWAGNTIYF.

The chain couples TRBV7-2 to TRBJ2-5; 9 bases fit TRBD2. V trimming: 2 bases; J trimming: 3 bases; junction bases outside the gene matches: 7. The CDR3 has 16 residues. CDR1 is SGHTA, CDR2 FQGNSA, per germline. DNA for the CDR3: TGTGCCAGCAGCTTAAGGGGGGCTAGCGGGAAAGAGACCCAGTACTTC. Translated, it gives CASSLRGASGKETQYF.

The chain couples TRBV2 to TRBJ1-5; TRBD1 agrees at 8 bases. The trim removed 8 bases at V and 7 bases at J, leaving 13 bases unmatched. The CDR3 has 15 amino acids. Germline loops: CDR1 SNHLY, CDR2 FYNNEI. CDR3 residues: CASHSGQGVGQPQHF. CDR3 bases: TGTGCCAGCCATTCTGGACAGGGTGTGGGACAGCCCCAGCATTTT.

The chain combines TRBV12-3 or TRBV12-4 with TRBJ1-3; D is undetermined. The length of the CDR3 is 12 residues. V lost 8 bases and J 4 bases, leaving 9 bases between the germline ends. The CDR3 DNA follows: TGTGCCAGCCCCATCCCAGGAAACACCATATATTTT. Protein: CASPIPGNTIYF.

The gene calls are TRBV6-5 and TRBJ2-1; no clear D. Trimming removed 5 bases from V and 4 bases from J, with 15 bases in between. Germline lookup yields CDR1 MNHEY and CDR2 SVGAGI. CDR3 length: 15 residues. The CDR3 nucleotides are TGTGCCAGCAGTCCTGTGGTCAGCGCTTACAATGAGCAGTTCTTC. Encoded protein: CASSPVVSAYNEQFF.

The chain employs TRBV5-5 and TRBJ2-3; no definite D call. Trimming shortened V by 4 bases and J by 0 bases, and 12 bases separated the two germline ends. Germline-derived CDR1 and CDR2 are SGHKS and YYEKEE (reference sequence). The CDR3 has 15 amino acids. In DNA, the CDR3 is TGTGCCAGCAGCCCGGGTGGCGCTAGCACAGATACGCAGTATTTT. Translation: CASSPGGASTDTQYF.

The chain links TRBV2 to TRBJ1-1, with D perhaps matching TRBD1 (6 bases). CDR3 length: 15 residues. Germline CDR1 SNHLY, CDR2 FYNNEI. V shed 8 bases and J shed 1 base, with 17 bases lying between them. The CDR3 loop reads CASPSPQGTNTEAFF. The DNA of the CDR3 is TGTGCCAGCCCTAGCCCACAGGGTACGAACACTGAAGCTTTCTTT.

The V and J genes are TRBV18 and TRBJ1-1, with 10 bases fitting TRBD1. CDR3 size: 14 residues. Unmatched junction bases numbered 8, after V lost 7 bases and J lost 6 bases. Germline CDR1 reads KGHSH; CDR2 reads LQKENI. Written as DNA, the CDR3 is TGTGCCAGCTTGGCCGGGACAGGGGAGGCTGAAGCTTTCTTT. The encoded protein is CASLAGTGEAEAFF.

The chain recombines TRBV27 with TRBJ1-5; the D gene is possibly TRBD1 (6 bases). CDR1 and CDR2 from the germline V gene are MNHEY and SMNVEV (reference sequence). Trimming took off 5 bases at V and 5 bases at J, with 13 bases between the two ends. The CDR3 totals 14 residues. CDR3: CASSTIRGYQPQHF. The CDR3 nucleotides read TGTGCCAGCAGTACAATCAGGGGTTATCAGCCCCAGCATTTT.

The chain employs TRBV30 and TRBJ1-4, with TRBD1 as a possible D gene (6 bases). The CDR3 contains 12 residues. Trimming shortened V by 3 bases and J by 11 bases, and 13 bases separated the two germline ends. Germline assignment: CDR1 GTSNPN and CDR2 SVGIG (reference sequence). CDR3 region: CAWSVDRRKLFF. In nucleotides, the CDR3 is TGTGCCTGGAGCGTGGACAGACGGAAACTGTTTTTT.

CDR3 DNA sequence: TGTGCCAGTACAACATTTTTCAGCGGGGAGCTGTTTTTT. Its translation: CASTTFFSGELFF. The rearrangement links TRBV19 to TRBJ2-2; D gene uncertain. Deletions cut 7 bases from V and 7 bases from J, with 13 bases between. Per germline, CDR1 LNHDA and CDR2 SQIVND (reference sequence). There are 13 residues in the CDR3.

The chain combines TRBV5-6 with TRBJ1-2, with no clear D. Deletions cut 0 bases from V and 0 bases from J, with 15 bases between. Germline-derived CDR1 and CDR2 are SGHDT and YYEEEE. This CDR3 region has 17 residues. The CDR3 spells CASSLAARELANYGYTF. CDR3 sequence (DNA): TGTGCCAGCAGCTTGGCTGCCCGAGAGTTAGCTAACTATGGCTACACCTTC.

J is TRBJ1-5 and V is TRBV24-1; 8 bases are a match to TRBD1. Trimming at V came to 6 bases and at J to 11 bases, leaving 11 bases not matched to a gene. The CDR3 runs to 14 residues. Germline-derived CDR1 and CDR2 are KGHDR and SFDVKD. The CDR3 DNA sequence: TGTGCCACCAGTTCCAGGACAGGGATAGGGACCCAGCATTTT. Translation gives CATSSRTGIGTQHF.

This chain links TRBV19 with TRBJ2-1; a possible D gene is TRBD1 (6 bases). From germline, CDR1 is LNHDA and CDR2 SQIVND (reference sequence). Deletions cut 3 bases from V and 12 bases from J, with 15 bases between. This CDR3 comprises 13 residues. CDR3 sequence (DNA): TGTGCCAGTAGTATCAGTAGGGGGACGGTGCAGTTCTTC. Its protein product is CASSISRGTVQFF.

The chain has TRBV23-1 and TRBJ2-3; 8 bases agree with TRBD1. TRBV23-1 is filed as an ORF, its function uncertain. The CDR3 covers 14 residues. J gave up 3 bases and V 6 bases, and 5 bases lay outside the gene matches. This CDR3 reads CASSRTGFTDTQYF. For the CDR3, the DNA is TGCGCCAGCAGCCGGACAGGGTTTACAGATACGCAGTATTTT.

The sample holds one count of this clone. The chain uses TRBV29-1 and TRBJ2-6; D not resolved. Germline-derived CDR1 and CDR2 are SQVTM and ANQGSEA. This CDR3 contains 14 residues. Trimming took off 0 bases at V and 1 base at J, with 4 bases between the two ends. The CDR3 spells CSVEDESGANVLTF. CDR3 in DNA: TGCAGCGTTGAAGATGAGTCTGGGGCCAACGTCCTGACTTTC.

The gene calls are TRBV15 and TRBJ2-2; TRBD1 matches at 7 bases. CDR3 length equals 13 residues. Germline V lookup: CDR1 LNHNV, CDR2 YYDKDF (reference sequence). CDR3 residues: CATARGRGGELFF. The CDR3, as DNA: TGTGCTACTGCAAGGGGGCGAGGCGGGGAGCTGTTTTTT. Together with reference TRBV15 and TRBJ2-2, the CDR3 gives the full variable domain: DAMVIQNPRYQVTQFGKPVTLSCSQTLNHNVMYWYQQKSSQAPKLLFHYYDKDFNNEADTPDNFQSRRPNTSFCFLDIRSPGLGDTAMYLCATARGRGGELFFGEGSRLTVL.

The chain has TRBV5-1 and TRBJ2-1; D unresolved. This CDR3 has 13 residues. V lost 0 bases, J lost 3 bases, and 4 bases lay in between. Germline values: CDR1 SGHRS, CDR2 YFSETQ. CDR3 sequence (DNA): TGCGCCAGCAGCTTGGCTAACTACAATGAGCAGTTCTTC. Encoded protein: CASSLANYNEQFF.

The V and J genes are TRBV18 and TRBJ2-5; D might be TRBD1 (5 bases). Trimming pared 3 bases from V and 3 bases from J, leaving 17 bases between. The CDR3 is made up of 16 amino acids. Germline loops: CDR1 KGHSH, CDR2 LQKENI. CDR3 protein: CASSPNPPGNEETQYF. DNA of the CDR3: TGTGCCAGCTCACCCAACCCTCCAGGGAATGAAGAGACCCAGTACTTC.

The chain is built from TRBV12-5 and TRBJ2-1, with TRBD1 matching 11 bases. CDR1 is LGHNT, CDR2 FRNRAP, per germline. V dropped 2 bases and J dropped 1; count of bases not matched to a gene: 4. The CDR3 is 17 amino acids. CDR3 sequence (DNA): TGTGCTAGTGGTTTGCCCCGGGACAGGGGGTCCTACAATGAGCAGTTCTTC. It yields the protein CASGLPRDRGSYNEQFF.

The chain's CDR3 is CASRPQGAGTEAFF. CDR3 DNA sequence: TGTGCCAGCAGGCCTCAGGGCGCGGGGACTGAAGCTTTCTTT. The chain employs TRBV6-5 and TRBJ1-1, with D possibly being TRBD1 (5 bases). V lost 6 bases, J lost 5 bases, and 16 bases lay in between. Germline assignment: CDR1 MNHEY and CDR2 SVGAGI. The CDR3 length is 14 residues.

V gene TRBV27 combines with J gene TRBJ2-1; D is perhaps TRBD2 (6 bases). Germline V lookup: CDR1 MNHEY, CDR2 SMNVEV (reference sequence). V lost 5 bases to trimming and J lost 0 bases, with 20 bases between them. The CDR3 consists of 18 residues. The CDR3 sequence: CASSQAWAGGSSYNEQFF. In DNA, the CDR3 is TGTGCCAGCAGTCAGGCCTGGGCTGGGGGGAGCTCCTACAATGAGCAGTTCTTC.

The CDR3 nucleotides read TGTGCCAGCAGCAGGCCTCAGGGGGAATCTCCCAAGAATGAAAAACTGTTTTTT. This codes for CASSRPQGESPKNEKLFF. The chain recombines TRBV7-2 with TRBJ1-4, with 7 bases that match TRBD1. Germline V gene data show CDR1 as SGHTA and CDR2 as FQGNSA. CDR3 length equals 18 residues. Trimming at V came to 5 bases and at J to 5 bases, leaving 17 bases not matched to a gene. Full variable domain (outside the CDR3, taken from reference TRBV7-2 and TRBJ1-4): GAGVSQSPSNKVTEKGKDVELRCDPISGHTALYWYRQSLGQGLEFLIYFQGNSAPDKSGLPSDRFSAERTGGSVSTLTIQRTQQEDSAVYLCASSRPQGESPKNEKLFFGSGTQLSVL.

J is TRBJ1-2 and V is TRBV5-6; D is possibly TRBD1 (6 bases). The CDR3 is 12 amino acids. CDR1 SGHDT and CDR2 YYEEEE come from the germline V gene. V lost 5 bases and J 5 bases, leaving 10 bases between the germline ends. The CDR3 reads CASRGQLYGYTF. For the CDR3, the DNA is TGTGCCAGCAGAGGACAGCTTTATGGCTACACCTTC.

The rearrangement uses TRBV24-1 and TRBJ1-1, with 8 bases aligning to TRBD1. Looked up from germline, CDR1 is KGHDR and CDR2 is SFDVKD. The CDR3 sequence is 15 residues long. V lost 3 bases and J lost 4; bases outside the gene matches: 6. The CDR3, as DNA: TGTGCCACCAGTGATACGACAGGGGCGCTCACTGAAGCTTTCTTT. Protein: CATSDTTGALTEAFF.

This sequence joins TRBV27 and TRBJ1-1; TRBD1 matches at 8 bases. The CDR3 runs 14 residues. Germline CDR1 reads MNHEY; CDR2 reads SMNVEV (reference sequence). Trimming removed 8 bases from V and 1 base from J; junction bases left unmatched: 6. The CDR3: CASGQGRGNTEAFF. The DNA for the CDR3 is TGTGCCAGCGGACAGGGTCGGGGGAACACTGAAGCTTTCTTT.

The genes are TRBV9 and TRBJ2-1; 7 bases align to TRBD1. The CDR3 runs 15 residues. J lost 7 bases, V lost 0 bases, and 7 bases had no gene match. From germline, CDR1 is SGDLS and CDR2 YYNGEE. The CDR3 DNA follows: TGTGCCAGCAGCGTAGCTACGACAGGGCTAAATGAGCAGTTCTTC. Translated, it gives CASSVATTGLNEQFF.

The CDR3 region is CASSQGGVGAADTQYF. The CDR3 bases are TGCGCCAGCAGCCAAGGAGGGGTGGGGGCGGCAGATACGCAGTATTTT. The chain combines TRBV4-3 with TRBJ2-3, with D possibly being TRBD1 (6 bases). The V and J ends lost 1 base and 4 bases respectively, with 15 bases between them. The germline CDR1 and CDR2 sequences are LGHNA and YSLEER. The CDR3 runs 16 residues.

In its sample, this clone was seen once. V usage is TRBV12-5 and J usage is TRBJ2-7; no firm D call. Between the trimmed V and J ends, which lost 4 bases and 2 bases, there was a span of 12 bases. The germline CDR1 and CDR2 sequences are LGHNT and FRNRAP. The CDR3 spans 14 residues. The CDR3 nucleotides read TGTGCTAGTGGTTCGCCGACTCCCCCCTACGAGCAGTACTTC. It specifies CASGSPTPPYEQYF.

V is TRBV4-1 and J is TRBJ1-5; D might be TRBD1 (6 bases). V was pared by 1 base and J by 6 bases, with 16 bases between. This CDR3 comprises 16 residues. CDR1 and CDR2 (germline): MGHRA, YSYEKL. CDR3 coding DNA: TGCGCCAGCAGCCAAGTCAATTTGGTAGGGGGTCAGCCCCAGCATTTT. Its protein is CASSQVNLVGGQPQHF.

The chain joins TRBV19 to TRBJ1-2; 9 nucleotides align to TRBD1. The CDR3 length is 14 residues. After removal of 4 bases from V and 5 bases from J, the junction contained 5 bases not matched to a gene. Germline CDR1 is LNHDA and CDR2 is SQIVND (reference sequence). CDR3 DNA sequence: TGTGCCAGTAGTAGGACAGGGGACAAGTATGGCTACACCTTC. It codes for CASSRTGDKYGYTF.